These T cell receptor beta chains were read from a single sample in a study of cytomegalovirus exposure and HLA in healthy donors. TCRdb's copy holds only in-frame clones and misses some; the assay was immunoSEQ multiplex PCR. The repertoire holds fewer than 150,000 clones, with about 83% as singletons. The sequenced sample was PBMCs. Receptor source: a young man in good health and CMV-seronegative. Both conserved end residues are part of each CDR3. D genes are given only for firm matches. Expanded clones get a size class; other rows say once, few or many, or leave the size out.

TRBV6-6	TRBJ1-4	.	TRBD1	TGTGCCAGCAGAGACAGGGGGAGAAATGAAAAACTGTTTTTT	CASRDRGRNEKLFF
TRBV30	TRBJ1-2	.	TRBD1	TGTGCCTGGGGACCCGGGACAGGGGGCCGGAGGGGCTACACCTTC	CAWGPGTGGRRGYTF
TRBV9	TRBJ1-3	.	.	TGTGCCAGCAGCACAACAACAGGGACTGGAAACACCATATATTTT	CASSTTTGTGNTIYF
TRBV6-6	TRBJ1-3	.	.	TGTGCCAGCAGTATAAACCCCGGCTCTGGAAACACCATATATTTT	CASSINPGSGNTIYF
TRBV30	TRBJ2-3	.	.	TGTGCCTGGAGTGGGTCAGGGGGCACAGATACGCAGTATTTT	CAWSGSGGTDTQYF
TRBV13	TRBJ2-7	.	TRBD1	TGTGCCAGCAGCCAATCGGCGACAGGGGACGAGCAGTACTTC	CASSQSATGDEQYF
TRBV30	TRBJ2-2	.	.	TGTGCCTGGAGTAGCGGGACACCTAACACCGGGGAGCTGTTTTTT	CAWSSGTPNTGELFF
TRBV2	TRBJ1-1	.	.	TGTGCCAGCAGAATTCGGACAGAAAACACTGAAGCTTTCTTT	CASRIRTENTEAFF
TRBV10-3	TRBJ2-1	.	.	TGTGCCATCAGTGGGCTAGCGGAGCAGTTCTTC	CAISGLAEQFF
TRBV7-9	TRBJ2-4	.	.	TGTGCCAGCAGGATATCCGTCGGGGGTCCGGACATTCAGTACTTC	CASRISVGGPDIQYF
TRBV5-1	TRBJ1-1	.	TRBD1	TGCGCCAGCAGCGGGGGACAGCGGGTGAACACTGAAGCTTTCTTT	CASSGGQRVNTEAFF
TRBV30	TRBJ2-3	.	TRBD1	TGTGCCTGGAGTGTCCTCCCAGGGGGCGGCACAGATACGCAGTATTTT	CAWSVLPGGGTDTQYF
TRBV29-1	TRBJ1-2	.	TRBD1	TGCAGCGTTTCGGACAGGGGGCCGGGAGGCTACACCTTC	CSVSDRGPGGYTF
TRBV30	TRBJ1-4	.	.	TGTGCCTGGAGTGAATACAGGGCAACTAATGAAAAACTGTTTTTT	CAWSEYRATNEKLFF
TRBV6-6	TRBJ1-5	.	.	TGTGCCAGCAGTTACTCGGGCAAGATCAATCAGCCCCAGCATTTT	CASSYSGKINQPQHF
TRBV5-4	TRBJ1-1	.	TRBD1	TGTGCCAGCAGCTTGGACAGGGGAATTACTGAAGCTTTCTTT	CASSLDRGITEAFF
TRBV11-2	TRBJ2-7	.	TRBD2	TGTGCCAGCAGTTTGCCGGGGGGGCGCGTTAACGAGCAGTACTTC	CASSLPGGRVNEQYF
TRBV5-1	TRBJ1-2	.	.	TGCGCCAGCAGCCCGTCTAACTATGGCTACACCTTC	CASSPSNYGYTF
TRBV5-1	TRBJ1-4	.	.	TGCGCCAGCAGCGAAACAGGAGGGGTAGCTAATGAAAAACTGTTTTTT	CASSETGGVANEKLFF
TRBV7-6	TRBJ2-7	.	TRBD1	TGTGCCAGCAGCTTAGCAGTGGGCGGACAGGGGGATTCCTACGAGCAGTACTTC	CASSLAVGGQGDSYEQYF
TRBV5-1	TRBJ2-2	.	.	TGCGCCAGCAGCTTAAAGACAGGAAACACCGGGGAGCTGTTTTTT	CASSLKTGNTGELFF
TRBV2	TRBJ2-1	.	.	TGTGCCAGCAGTGAAGGGCCTTCCTACAATGAGCAGTTCTTC	CASSEGPSYNEQFF
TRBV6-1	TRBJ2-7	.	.	TGTGCCAGCAGTGACCCCGTCTACGAGCAGTACTTC	CASSDPVYEQYF
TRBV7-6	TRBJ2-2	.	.	TGTGCCTCGAGCCCCGACAGCCACAACACCGGGGAGCTGTTTTTT	CASSPDSHNTGELFF
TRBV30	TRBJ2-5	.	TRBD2	TGTGTGGGACTAGCGGGACCGGAGACCCAGTACTTC	CVGLAGPETQYF
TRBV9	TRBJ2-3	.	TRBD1	TGTGCCAGCAGCGCCGGGACAGGGGGAGCAGATACGCAGTATTTT	CASSAGTGGADTQYF
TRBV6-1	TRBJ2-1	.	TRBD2	TGTGCCAGCAGAGGCGGGGGGGTGTACAATGAGCAGTTCTTC	CASRGGGVYNEQFF
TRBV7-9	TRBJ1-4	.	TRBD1	TGTGCCAGCAGCTCGCGACAGGGAATGGATGAAAAACTGTTTTTT	CASSSRQGMDEKLFF
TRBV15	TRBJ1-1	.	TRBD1	TGTGCCACCGGGACAGTTAACACTGAAGCTTTCTTT	CATGTVNTEAFF
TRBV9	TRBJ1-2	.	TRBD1	TGTGCCAGCAGCGAACAACAGGGGGCGCGAGGGTATGGCTACACCTTC	CASSEQQGARGYGYTF
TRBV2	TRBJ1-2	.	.	TGTGCCAGCGGACTACGTGGCTACACCTTC	CASGLRGYTF
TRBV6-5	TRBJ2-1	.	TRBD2	TGTGCCAGCAGTTACTCCGCTAGCGGGGCATACAATGAGCAGTTCTTC	CASSYSASGAYNEQFF
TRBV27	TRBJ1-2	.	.	TGTGCCAGCAGTCCCTATGCGGGCAGGACTAACCCTAACTATGGCTACACCTTC	CASSPYAGRTNPNYGYTF
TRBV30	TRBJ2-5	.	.	TGTGCCTGGAGTGTTTGGGGCGGAGAGACCCAGTACTTC	CAWSVWGGETQYF
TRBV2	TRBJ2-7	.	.	TGTGCCAGCAGTGCCGGTAGCGACTCCTACGAGCAGTACTTC	CASSAGSDSYEQYF
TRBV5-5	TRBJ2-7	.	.	TGTGCCAGCAGCTCAACATCCGAGGGGGTCTACGAGCAGTACTTC	CASSSTSEGVYEQYF
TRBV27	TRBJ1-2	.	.	TGTGCCAGCAGTTTGACCTCGACAGCTAACTATGGCTACACCTTC	CASSLTSTANYGYTF
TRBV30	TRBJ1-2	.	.	TGTGCCTGCACTTGGGGCGGTTCCTATGGCTACACCTTC	CACTWGGSYGYTF
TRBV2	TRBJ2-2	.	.	TGTGCCAGGGGAGGTAGCGGGAACACCGGGGAGCTGTTTTTT	CARGGSGNTGELFF
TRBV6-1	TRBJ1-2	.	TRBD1	TGTGCCAGCAGTGATACAGGGGATTCCTATGGCTACACCTTC	CASSDTGDSYGYTF
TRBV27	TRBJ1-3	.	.	TGTGCCAGCAGACCCCAGGGGCCTGGAAACACCATATATTTT	CASRPQGPGNTIYF
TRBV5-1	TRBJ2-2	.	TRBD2	TGCGCCAGCAGCTTGGAACTAGCGCACACCGGGGAGCTGTTTTTT	CASSLELAHTGELFF
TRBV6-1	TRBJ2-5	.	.	TGTGCCAGCAGTGACGTCCCGGACACCCAAGGGGCCCAGTACTTC	CASSDVPDTQGAQYF
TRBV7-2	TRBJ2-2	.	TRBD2	TGTGCCAGCAGCTTAGGAGGGACTAGCGGGGGTACCGGGGAGCTGTTTTTT	CASSLGGTSGGTGELFF
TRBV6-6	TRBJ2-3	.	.	TGTGCCAGCAGTTTGGAGGGATGGGATACAGATACGCAGTATTTT	CASSLEGWDTDTQYF
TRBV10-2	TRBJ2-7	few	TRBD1	TGCGCCAGCAGGGGGACAGGGACCTCCTACGAGCAGTACTTC	CASRGTGTSYEQYF
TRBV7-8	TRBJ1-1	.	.	TGTGCCAGCAGCTTAGACAATCTGAACACTGAAGCTTTCTTT	CASSLDNLNTEAFF
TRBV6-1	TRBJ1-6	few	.	TGTGCCAGCAGTGAGCCCGGGAGGGACTATTCACCCCTCCACTTT	CASSEPGRDYSPLHF
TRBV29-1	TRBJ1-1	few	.	TGCAGCGTTGAAGATCGGGGAAGTGAAGCTTTCTTT	CSVEDRGSEAFF
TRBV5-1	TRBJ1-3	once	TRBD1	TGCGCCAGCACAGGGGGCCCTGGAAACACCATATATTTT	CASTGGPGNTIYF